This TCR beta chain was identified during a study of cytotoxic CD8 clonotypes in ibrutinib-treated CLL. Background on the study: Outcomes included 24 partial and 2 complete responses; after median 68 months, 14 stayed remitted and about twelve progressed. Study-level results: On treatment, the uncommon public clonotypes contracted or remained stable.

Clones were read by immunoSEQ multiplex PCR, and TCRdb kept only the in-frame ones, dropping some. The sample includes about 140,000 clones, 91% of them seen just once. As to this clone: The antigen is not known.

The CDR3 covers 14 residues. Trimming left V 5 bases short and J 0 bases short, with 11 bases between. Germline V CDR1 and CDR2: MNHNS, SASEGT. This sequence joins TRBV6-1 and TRBJ2-7; D may correspond to TRBD1 or TRBD2 (5 bases each). The input for sequencing was PBMCs, taken after 12 months of ibrutinib treatment. This receptor was identified in a human donor with chronic lymphocytic leukemia. The CDR3 sequence is CASSRRESSYEQYF. CDR3 sequence (DNA): TGTGCCAGCAGTCGCAGGGAGAGCTCCTACGAGCAGTACTTC.